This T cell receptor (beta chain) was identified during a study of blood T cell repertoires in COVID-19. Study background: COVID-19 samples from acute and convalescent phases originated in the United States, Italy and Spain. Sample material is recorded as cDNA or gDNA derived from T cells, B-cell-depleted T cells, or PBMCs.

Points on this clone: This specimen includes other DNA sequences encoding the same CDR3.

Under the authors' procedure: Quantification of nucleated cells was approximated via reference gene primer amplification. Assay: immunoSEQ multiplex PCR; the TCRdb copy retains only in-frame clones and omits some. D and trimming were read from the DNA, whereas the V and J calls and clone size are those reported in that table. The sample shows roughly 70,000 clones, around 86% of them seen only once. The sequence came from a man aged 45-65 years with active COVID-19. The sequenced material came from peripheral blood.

In DNA, the CDR3 is TGTGCCAGCAGTGATTACCAGGGGTCCTCCTACGAGCAGTACTTC. Residues: CASSDYQGSSYEQYF. J is TRBJ2-7 and V is TRBV6-1, with D possibly matching TRBD1 (6 bases). The CDR3 covers 15 residues. The V gene lost 3 bases and the J gene lost 0 bases, with 12 bases spanning the gap. Germline assignment: CDR1 MNHNS and CDR2 SASEGT.